This is a list of T cell receptor beta chains from one sample in a study of molecular identifiers for immune sequencing clone quantification. Using its own MiXCR run on the PCR reads, TCRdb lists one record per CDR3 protein. The sample shows just under 650,000 distinct CDR3 sequences, about 20% of them seen only once. Specimen: naive CD8+ T cells from blood, with Jurkat cell RNA spiked in. All receptors come from a human donor in good health. Some libraries in this study had Jurkat cell RNA spiked in. Each CDR3 is given with its conserved first and last residue. Each record gives: V gene, J gene, D gene, clone size, CDR3 DNA, CDR3 protein. D genes are given only for firm matches. Rows may omit the clone size; those that give it use once, few, many or a size class.

v_gene: TRBV21-1
j_gene: TRBJ2-3
d_gene: .
abundance: few
CDR3nt: TGTGCCAGCAGCAAAGTAATCCTGACCGGGACTAGCGGGTGCACAGATACGCAGTATTTT
CDR3aa: CASSKVILTGTSGCTDTQYF

v_gene: TRBV27
j_gene: TRBJ1-1
d_gene: .
abundance: few
CDR3nt: TGTGCCAGCAGTGCCCAGGGTTCGTCCGTAGCTTTCTTT
CDR3aa: CASSAQGSSVAFF

v_gene: TRBV4-1
j_gene: TRBJ2-1
d_gene: .
abundance: .
CDR3nt: TGCGCCAGCAGCCAAGTGGCGGGGGCCCACAATGAGCAGTTCTTC
CDR3aa: CASSQVAGAHNEQFF

v_gene: TRBV12-3/TRBV12-4
j_gene: TRBJ1-5
d_gene: .
abundance: .
CDR3nt: TGTGCCAGCAGCCATCACCCTAAATTGGGCAATCAGCCCCAGCATTTT
CDR3aa: CASSHHPKLGNQPQHF

v_gene: TRBV28
j_gene: TRBJ2-5
d_gene: TRBD1
abundance: many
CDR3nt: TGTGCCAGCAGTAATGGGACAGTTCGAGAGACCCAGTACTTC
CDR3aa: CASSNGTVRETQYF

v_gene: TRBV13
j_gene: TRBJ2-3
d_gene: .
abundance: .
CDR3nt: TGTGCCAGCAGCTTATGGGACAAGGCTAGCACAGATACGCAGTATTTT
CDR3aa: CASSLWDKASTDTQYF

v_gene: TRBV4-3
j_gene: TRBJ2-7
d_gene: .
abundance: many
CDR3nt: TGCGCCAGCAGCCAAGATGCATCGGGACTCGGGTCCTACGAGCAGTACTTC
CDR3aa: CASSQDASGLGSYEQYF

v_gene: TRBV7-6
j_gene: TRBJ1-1
d_gene: .
abundance: .
CDR3nt: TGTGCCAGCAGCTTAGCGGGACTGAACACTGAAGCTTCCTTT
CDR3aa: CASSLAGLNTEASF

v_gene: TRBV7-9
j_gene: TRBJ2-3
d_gene: TRBD2
abundance: .
CDR3nt: TGTGCCAGCAGCTTAGGGAGGGCTAGCGGGAGAGATACGCAGTATTTT
CDR3aa: CASSLGRASGRDTQYF

v_gene: TRBV19
j_gene: TRBJ1-1
d_gene: .
abundance: many
CDR3nt: TGTGCCAGTACCTATGGGACGTTGAACACTGAAGCTTTCTTT
CDR3aa: CASTYGTLNTEAFF

v_gene: TRBV2
j_gene: TRBJ2-6
d_gene: TRBD2
abundance: many
CDR3nt: TGTGCCAGCAGTGCGACCTCCACTAGCGGAGGAAGCTCTGGGGCCAACGTCCTGACTTTC
CDR3aa: CASSATSTSGGSSGANVLTF

v_gene: TRBV4-1
j_gene: TRBJ1-4
d_gene: TRBD1
abundance: many
CDR3nt: TGCGCCAGCAGCCGGGGGACAGGGGGGGAAAAACTGTTTTTT
CDR3aa: CASSRGTGGEKLFF

v_gene: TRBV27
j_gene: TRBJ2-2
d_gene: .
abundance: many
CDR3nt: TGTGCCAGCAGTCCACTCTCCCAGAACACCGGGGAGCTGTTTTTT
CDR3aa: CASSPLSQNTGELFF

v_gene: TRBV2
j_gene: TRBJ1-1
d_gene: .
abundance: .
CDR3nt: TGTGCCAGCAGTGAAGCTCCTGAGGCCACTGAAGCTTTCTTT
CDR3aa: CASSEAPEATEAFF

v_gene: TRBV6-4
j_gene: TRBJ2-3
d_gene: .
abundance: many
CDR3nt: TGTGCCAGCAGTGAGATTATAGGGGGACTCACAGATACGCAGTATTTT
CDR3aa: CASSEIIGGLTDTQYF

v_gene: TRBV11-2
j_gene: TRBJ2-3
d_gene: TRBD2
abundance: many
CDR3nt: TGTGCCAGCAGCTTAGCTGGGCTAGCGGACCGCACAGATACGCAGTATTTT
CDR3aa: CASSLAGLADRTDTQYF

v_gene: TRBV12-3/TRBV12-4
j_gene: TRBJ1-6
d_gene: .
abundance: many
CDR3nt: TGTGCCAGCAGCCCTTCCACGGGAGATTCACCCCTCCACTTT
CDR3aa: CASSPSTGDSPLHF

v_gene: TRBV5-6
j_gene: TRBJ2-3
d_gene: TRBD2
abundance: many
CDR3nt: TGTGCCAGCAGCTTTGGGACTAGGGCGCAGTATTTT
CDR3aa: CASSFGTRAQYF

v_gene: TRBV19
j_gene: TRBJ2-7
d_gene: TRBD1
abundance: many
CDR3nt: TGTGCCAGTAGTCCAGCACCCGGGACAGAGTACGAGCAGTACTTC
CDR3aa: CASSPAPGTEYEQYF

v_gene: TRBV19
j_gene: TRBJ2-1
d_gene: .
abundance: few
CDR3nt: TGTGCCAGTAGTCCCTTTTCTAACAATGAGCAGTTCTTC
CDR3aa: CASSPFSNNEQFF

v_gene: TRBV25-1
j_gene: TRBJ2-3
d_gene: TRBD1
abundance: many
CDR3nt: TGTGCCAGCAGTGAACCCGACAGGGCAGATACGCAGTATTTT
CDR3aa: CASSEPDRADTQYF

v_gene: TRBV13
j_gene: TRBJ2-2
d_gene: TRBD2
abundance: many
CDR3nt: TGTGCCAGCAGCTCCGGGACTAGCGGGGGGCTCACCGGGACCGGGGAGCTGTTTTTT
CDR3aa: CASSSGTSGGLTGTGELFF

v_gene: TRBV19
j_gene: TRBJ2-7
d_gene: .
abundance: many
CDR3nt: TGTGCCAGCGGACATCTCCCGTACGAGCAGTACTTC
CDR3aa: CASGHLPYEQYF

v_gene: TRBV29-1
j_gene: TRBJ2-5
d_gene: TRBD1
abundance: many
CDR3nt: TGCAGCGTTGAAGCGGACAGGGAGGTTCGGGTCAAGGCGGAGACCCAGTACTTC
CDR3aa: CSVEADREVRVKAETQYF

v_gene: TRBV29-1
j_gene: TRBJ1-4
d_gene: TRBD1
abundance: many
CDR3nt: TGCAGCGTTGAAGAAGCCCCGACAGGGAAGGGGTGGAATGAAAAACTGTTTTTT
CDR3aa: CSVEEAPTGKGWNEKLFF

v_gene: TRBV9
j_gene: TRBJ2-7
d_gene: TRBD2
abundance: once
CDR3nt: TGTGCCAGCGGCCCCTGGACTAGCGGGAGCCTCTACGAGCAGTACTTC
CDR3aa: CASGPWTSGSLYEQYF

v_gene: TRBV6-2/TRBV6-3
j_gene: TRBJ1-5
d_gene: .
abundance: many
CDR3nt: TGTGCCAGCAGGGTCTCGGATCAAAATCAGCCCCAGCATTTT
CDR3aa: CASRVSDQNQPQHF

v_gene: TRBV7-9
j_gene: TRBJ2-5
d_gene: .
abundance: many
CDR3nt: TGTGCCAGCAGCTTAAGGTACCAAGAGACCCAGTACTTC
CDR3aa: CASSLRYQETQYF

v_gene: TRBV20-1
j_gene: TRBJ2-6
d_gene: .
abundance: many
CDR3nt: TGCAGTGCTAGGGACAGCGGGGACTCTGGGGCCAACGTCCTGACTTTC
CDR3aa: CSARDSGDSGANVLTF

v_gene: TRBV9
j_gene: TRBJ1-3
d_gene: .
abundance: few
CDR3nt: TGTGCCAGCAGCGTAGACGGAAGGGTTGGAAACACCATATATTTT
CDR3aa: CASSVDGRVGNTIYF

v_gene: TRBV12-3/TRBV12-4
j_gene: TRBJ2-5
d_gene: TRBD2
abundance: few
CDR3nt: TGTGCCAGCAGGGGACGGGGGGGGCTAGAGACCCAGTACTTC
CDR3aa: CASRGRGGLETQYF

v_gene: TRBV7-6
j_gene: TRBJ2-7
d_gene: TRBD2
abundance: many
CDR3nt: TGTGCCAGCAGCCTCTCGACTAGCGCGATACCCGAGGCCTACGAGCAGTACTTC
CDR3aa: CASSLSTSAIPEAYEQYF

v_gene: TRBV7-9
j_gene: TRBJ2-5
d_gene: .
abundance: many
CDR3nt: TGTGCCAGCAGGAGAGACAACCAAGAGACCCAGTACTTC
CDR3aa: CASRRDNQETQYF

v_gene: TRBV19
j_gene: TRBJ1-5
d_gene: TRBD1
abundance: many
CDR3nt: TGTGCCAGTAGTATCCGGGACAGCGATAATCAGCCCCAGCATTTT
CDR3aa: CASSIRDSDNQPQHF

v_gene: TRBV4-2
j_gene: TRBJ2-4
d_gene: TRBD2
abundance: .
CDR3nt: TGTGCCAGCAGCCTAAGTGTGACTAGCGGGAGTCACACTCAGTACTTC
CDR3aa: CASSLSVTSGSHTQYF

v_gene: TRBV6-4
j_gene: TRBJ1-2
d_gene: .
abundance: few
CDR3nt: TGTGCCAGCAGTGACGGTTTCAGGGAGCCCTTTCCAACGACCCAGACCCTCTATGGCTACACCTTC
CDR3aa: CASSDGFREPFPTTQTLYGYTF

v_gene: TRBV30
j_gene: TRBJ2-3
d_gene: TRBD1
abundance: .
CDR3nt: TGTGCCTGGAACGGGGGACAGGGGACAGATACGCAGTATTTT
CDR3aa: CAWNGGQGTDTQYF

v_gene: TRBV27
j_gene: TRBJ2-3
d_gene: .
abundance: many
CDR3nt: TGTGCCAGCAGTTTATATACTAGCACAGATACGCAGTATTTT
CDR3aa: CASSLYTSTDTQYF

v_gene: TRBV13
j_gene: TRBJ2-5
d_gene: .
abundance: .
CDR3nt: TGTGCCAGCAGCCCAAAGTGGGGTCAAGAGACCCAGTACTTC
CDR3aa: CASSPKWGQETQYF

v_gene: TRBV3-1
j_gene: TRBJ2-1
d_gene: TRBD2
abundance: few
CDR3nt: TGTGCCAGCAGCCAAGATCGACCGCGGGAGGTCTATGAGCAGTTCTTC
CDR3aa: CASSQDRPREVYEQFF

v_gene: TRBV30
j_gene: TRBJ2-2
d_gene: TRBD1
abundance: many
CDR3nt: TGTGCCTGGAGTCCCGACAGGGGGCTTTTCGGGGAGCTGTTTTTT
CDR3aa: CAWSPDRGLFGELFF

v_gene: TRBV2
j_gene: TRBJ1-5
d_gene: .
abundance: many
CDR3nt: TGTGCCAGCAGTGAAGCTATTCGTCAGCCCCAGCATTTT
CDR3aa: CASSEAIRQPQHF

v_gene: TRBV6-5
j_gene: TRBJ1-6
d_gene: TRBD1
abundance: many
CDR3nt: TGTGCCAGCAGAGACAGGGTTAATTCACCCCTCCACTTT
CDR3aa: CASRDRVNSPLHF

v_gene: TRBV27
j_gene: TRBJ1-5
d_gene: TRBD1
abundance: .
CDR3nt: TGTGTCAGCAGTTTACGACTGGGACAGGGCAATCAGCCCCAGCATTTT
CDR3aa: CVSSLRLGQGNQPQHF

v_gene: TRBV20-1
j_gene: TRBJ2-3
d_gene: TRBD1
abundance: many
CDR3nt: TGCAGTGCTAGAGACTGGACAGGGACTAGCACAGATACGCAGTATTTT
CDR3aa: CSARDWTGTSTDTQYF